These T cell receptor beta chains were read from a single sample in a study of shared clonotypes between healthy human individuals. Only in-frame clones appear in the TCRdb table, and some are missing; sequencing was by immunoSEQ multiplex PCR. This sample has some 1 million clones, with approximately 68% found just once. The sequenced sample was memory CD4+ T cells sorted from blood. The source is a man between 18 and 35 years old in good health. Both conserved end residues are part of each CDR3. A D gene is named only where the DNA matches it firmly. For some rows the clone size is stated as once, few or many, or as a class when expanded; others skip it.

d_call	v_call	clone_size	j_call	cdr3_aa	cdr3_nt
TRBD1	TRBV18	NA	TRBJ2-2	CASSPVGQGAGELFF	TGTGCCAGCTCACCTGTCGGACAGGGGGCTGGGGAGCTGTTTTTT
TRBD1	TRBV7-8	NA	TRBJ1-5	CASSFGQAYQPQHF	TGTGCCAGCAGCTTTGGACAGGCCTATCAGCCCCAGCATTTT
TRBD2	TRBV19	NA	TRBJ2-3	CASSRFTSGLSTDTQYF	TGTGCCAGTAGTAGATTCACTAGCGGCCTTAGCACAGATACGCAGTATTTT
TRBD1	TRBV15	NA	TRBJ1-3	CATSRERTGISGNTIYF	TGTGCCACCAGCAGAGAAAGGACAGGGATCTCTGGAAACACCATATATTTT
NA	TRBV30	NA	TRBJ1-6	CAWGPHNSPLHF	TGTGCCTGGGGGCCTCATAATTCACCCCTCCACTTT
NA	TRBV4-3	few	TRBJ2-1	CASSQERYNEQFF	TGCGCCAGCAGCCAAGAGAGGTACAATGAGCAGTTCTTC
TRBD2	TRBV25-1	many	TRBJ2-1	CASSAGGGQFF	TGTGCCAGCAGTGCTGGGGGGGGGCAGTTCTTC
NA	TRBV28	NA	TRBJ1-2	CASNSVGGRNYGYTF	TGTGCCAGCAACTCGGTGGGAGGGCGAAATTATGGCTACACCTTC
NA	TRBV2	NA	TRBJ1-1	CASTRDMNTEAFF	TGTGCCAGCACCCGGGACATGAACACTGAAGCTTTCTTT
NA	TRBV5-1	NA	TRBJ2-1	CASSRPPSNEQFF	TGCGCCAGCAGTCGCCCTCCCTCCAATGAGCAGTTCTTC
TRBD2	TRBV9	NA	TRBJ2-3	CASSPQQGGGLDTQYF	TGTGCCAGCAGCCCACAGCAAGGCGGGGGGTTAGATACGCAGTATTTT
TRBD1	TRBV28	NA	TRBJ1-1	CASSTQGARTEAFF	TGTGCCAGCAGTACTCAGGGGGCTCGCACTGAAGCTTTCTTT
TRBD2	TRBV11-2	NA	TRBJ2-1	CASSLLAAGVNEQFF	TGTGCCAGCAGTCTTCTAGCGGCGGGGGTAAATGAGCAGTTCTTC
TRBD1	TRBV19	NA	TRBJ2-4	CASSSQTGLNIQYF	TGTGCCAGTAGTAGTCAGACAGGGTTAAACATTCAGTACTTC
NA	TRBV2	NA	TRBJ1-1	CASTVDSNTEAFF	TGTGCCAGCACCGTAGACAGCAACACTGAAGCTTTCTTT
TRBD1	TRBV29-1	once	TRBJ1-2	CSVGGRDYGYTF	TGCAGCGTAGGGGGCAGGGACTATGGCTACACCTTC
NA	TRBV5-1	few	TRBJ2-1	CASSRGYDGAPEQFF	TGCGCCAGCAGCCGAGGATATGATGGGGCACCTGAGCAGTTCTTC